This entry is about one T cell receptor beta chain. What it binds is unknown. Other DNA sequences in this sample translate to the same CDR3. Both subsets, CD45RA+ naive and CD45RA-negative memory, were split from the CD4+ cells. These data belong to a study of shared clonotypes between healthy human individuals. Study results and limitations: Non-shared clonotypes showed lower generation probabilities than clonotypes common to all four donors.

Genomic DNA of every subset was divided equally among multiple immunoSEQ plates. The authors' processing: Owing to the provision of junction-only sequences devoid of quality scores by immunoSEQ, filtering differed. Method: immunoSEQ multiplex PCR; TCRdb's copy keeps in-frame clones and lacks some. That table is the source of V, J and clone size, and D and trimming were worked out from the DNA. The sample carries 2 million to 2.5 million clones, 85% to 95% recorded once. The CDR3 spans 13 residues. The junction had 1 base not matched to a gene; V was cut back by 2 bases and J by 5 bases. CDR1 is MDHEN and CDR2 is SYDVKM in the germline V gene.

The receptor comes from a man aged 18 to 35 in good health. Some clones in this sample may be carry-over from other donors' samples. This chain joins TRBV28 and TRBJ1-2, with 8 bases fitting TRBD1. Input material: naive CD4+ T cells from PBMCs. Documented subset: CD45RA+ positively selected. CDR3: CASSLGQGYGYTF. The CDR3, as DNA: TGTGCCAGCAGTTTAGGACAGGGTTATGGCTACACCTTC.